This T cell receptor (beta chain) was identified in a study of blood T cell repertoires in COVID-19. The germline V gene encodes CDR1 MGHRA and CDR2 YSYEKL. This CDR3 is built from 14 residues. The ends were cut back, 0 bases at V and 7 bases at J, with 10 bases in the middle. This table comes from immunoSEQ multiplex PCR, and its TCRdb copy is limited to in-frame clones, with some not included. The sample lists about 210,000 clones, around three quarters occurring once. Sequencing used peripheral blood. V and J are TRBV4-1 and TRBJ1-5; D uncertain. This sequence was found in a woman in her seventies with acute or convalescent COVID-19. The CDR3 coding sequence is TGCGCCAGCAGCCAAGAATCGCAGAGGCAGCCCCAGCATTTT. It translates to CASSQESQRQPQHF.